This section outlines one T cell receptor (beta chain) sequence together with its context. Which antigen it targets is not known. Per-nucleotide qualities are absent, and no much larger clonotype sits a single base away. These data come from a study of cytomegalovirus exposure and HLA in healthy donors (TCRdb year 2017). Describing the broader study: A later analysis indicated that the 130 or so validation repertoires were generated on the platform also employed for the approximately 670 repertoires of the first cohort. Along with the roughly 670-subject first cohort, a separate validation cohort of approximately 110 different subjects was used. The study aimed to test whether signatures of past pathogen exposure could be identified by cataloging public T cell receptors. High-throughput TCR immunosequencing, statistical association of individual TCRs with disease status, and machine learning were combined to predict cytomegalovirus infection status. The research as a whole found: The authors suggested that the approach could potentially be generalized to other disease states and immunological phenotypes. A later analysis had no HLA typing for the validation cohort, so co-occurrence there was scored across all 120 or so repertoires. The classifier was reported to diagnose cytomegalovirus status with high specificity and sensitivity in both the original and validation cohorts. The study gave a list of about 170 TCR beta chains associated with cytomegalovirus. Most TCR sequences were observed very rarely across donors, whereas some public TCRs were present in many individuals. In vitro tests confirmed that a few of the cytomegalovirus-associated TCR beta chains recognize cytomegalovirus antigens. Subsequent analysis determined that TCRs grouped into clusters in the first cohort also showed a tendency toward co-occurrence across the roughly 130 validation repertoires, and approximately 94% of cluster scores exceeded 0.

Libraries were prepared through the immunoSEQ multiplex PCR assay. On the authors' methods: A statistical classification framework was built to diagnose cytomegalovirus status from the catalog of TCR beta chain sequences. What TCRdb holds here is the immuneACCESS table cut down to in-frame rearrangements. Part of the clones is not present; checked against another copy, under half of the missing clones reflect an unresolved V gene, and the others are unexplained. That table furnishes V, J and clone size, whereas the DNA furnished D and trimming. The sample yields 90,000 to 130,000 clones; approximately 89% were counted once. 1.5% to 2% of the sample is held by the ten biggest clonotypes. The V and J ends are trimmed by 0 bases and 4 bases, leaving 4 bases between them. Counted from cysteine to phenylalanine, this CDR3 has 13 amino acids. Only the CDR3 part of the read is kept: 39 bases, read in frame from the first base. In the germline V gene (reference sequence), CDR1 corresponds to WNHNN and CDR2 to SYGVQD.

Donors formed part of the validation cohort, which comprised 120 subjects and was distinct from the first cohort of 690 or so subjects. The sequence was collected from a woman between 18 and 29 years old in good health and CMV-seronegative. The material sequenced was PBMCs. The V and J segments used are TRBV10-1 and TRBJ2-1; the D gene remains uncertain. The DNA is TGCGCCAGCAGTGAGTCACTGTACAATGAGCAGTTCTTC. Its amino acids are CASSESLYNEQFF.